The entry below gives a single T cell receptor (beta chain) sequence along with its context. Its antigen is still unknown. It has no much larger one-base neighbor in the sample; base qualities were not kept. The identical CDR3 is also encoded by other nucleotide sequences in the sample. The trim is 2 bases for V and 7 bases for J, with a gap of 3 bases between the germline ends. The germline V gene encodes CDR1 SEHNR and CDR2 FQNEAQ (reference sequence). Taken from cysteine to phenylalanine, the CDR3 has 11 residues. The only DNA kept is the CDR3, 33 bases in frame from the first base. This sample is drawn from a study of shared clonotypes between healthy human individuals (dated by TCRdb to the early 2020s). Background on the whole study: A few men and a couple of women, aged 18 to 49 years, made up the cohort. For each donor, CD4 naive and CD4 memory were each given three plates, CD8 naive was given two plates, and CD8 memory was given one plate. To estimate repertoire size and how much clonotype sharing occurs between individuals, the study deeply sequenced the blood TCR repertoires of roughly 5 healthy adults. Different laboratories and diverse techniques were used to prepare libraries and sequence TCR repertoires, to increase sequencing depth and limit assay-specific biases. Between about 0.85 and 9.5 billion PBMCs per donor were obtained by leukapheresis. What the work shows at the level of the full study, not this receptor alone: Larger estimated clonotype richness was generally found for naive subsets than for memory subsets. Because the study included only a small number of donors, the genetic and exposure-history diversity represented was limited. Pairwise subsampling indicated that sequencing depth was expected to affect the degree of clonotype sharing among donors. Sharing across a few donors was observed for approximately 5% of naive CD4, under 4% of naive CD8, over 2% of memory CD4, and around 0.4% of memory CD8 clonotypes. Even with the large sequencing depth, rarefaction of the sorted-subset datasets indicated that sequencing was incomplete. Sampling was restricted to blood, and TCR repertoires in tissue are likely to differ from TCR repertoires in blood. Compared with non-shared clonotypes, clonotypes shared by all four sorted-subset donors had higher generation probabilities.

TCR CDR3 regions were amplified from genomic DNA by multiplex PCR using the deep immunoSEQ assay. For each cell subset, the extracted genomic DNA was distributed evenly across all wells of several immunoSEQ 96-well plates, and each plate served as one replicate. For sorted subsets, each replicate PCR was loaded with 150 to 250 ng genomic DNA, equivalent to some 27,000 T cell genomes. Purified libraries were quantified with a Qubit 3.0 fluorometer, sized on a Bioanalyzer 2100, and re-quantified with the KAPA Library Quantification kit. Each immunoSEQ 96-well plate was sequenced on its own single-read 150-cycle Illumina NextSeq 550 flow cell. The original pipeline was this. The immunoSEQ output contained only junctional sequences without quality scores, so filtering could not match that applied to full-length reads. Sequences were annotated with PyIR, a Python wrapper for IgBLAST v1.9, and V/J genes and CDR3 were assigned using IMGT germline references. Reads were filtered out if the reads had weak V/J assignments (E-value above 1e-6), no CDR3, stop codons, out-of-frame junctions, or ambiguous translated residues. V3J clonotypes were defined as sequences sharing an identical inferred V gene, J gene, and CDR3 amino acid sequence. The percentage overlap between two repertoires was calculated by dividing the number of shared unique clonotypes by the size of the smaller repertoire. RTK rarefaction, the Chao1 estimator, and Recon v2.1 estimates of unobserved clonotypes were used to assess repertoire richness. Generation probabilities were computed with OLGA for all TCRbeta clonotypes obtained by the gDNA method from several donors. TCRdb obtained this table from immuneACCESS and retained in-frame rearrangements with V and J assigned. These tables miss some clones; where compared with another copy, unresolved V genes account for less than half of the shortfall, and the remainder is unexplained. V and J calls and clone size are copied from that table; D and trimming were computed from the DNA. The sample profile shows millions of clones; more than 85% of them were found once. Of the sample, approximately 1.7% is held by the ten largest clones.

CD8 naive samples consisted of CD45RO-negative cells that were positively selected for CCR7, yielding a CD45RA+CCR7+ population without TemRA cells. Healthy HIV-negative adults with no recently reported acute infections or vaccinations were included as donors. All donors were Caucasian adults living in Nashville, Tennessee, USA. Blood was obtained by leukapheresis, after which PBMCs were separated by Ficoll-Histopaque density gradient centrifugation and cryopreserved in liquid nitrogen vapor phase. Analytical flow cytometry was used to check the purity and quantity of every magnetically sorted T cell population. From each sorted fraction, genomic DNA was isolated and quantified by UV absorbance on a Nanodrop 2000c.

This receptor chain uses TRBV7-9 and TRBJ2-1; no D gene is confidently identified. The receptor comes from a man aged 18 to 35 in good health. Some clones in this sample may be carry-over from other donors' samples. Sequencing was carried out using naive CD8+ T cells from PBMCs. The meaning of the sample's cell subset or site label: CD45RA+CCR7+. The nucleotide sequence is given as TGTGCCAGCAGCTTAAATAATGAGCAGTTCTTC. It translates as CASSLNNEQFF.